The TCR beta chain described here comes from a study of blood T cells in healthy people across ages. About the study: Template switching picked up about one barcoded beta molecule for each two T cells. The study's findings and limits: The study lacked donor CMV status, which possibly confounded expanded clonotype changes.

Comments on this clonotype: Its antigen is unknown.

This CDR3 has 15 amino acids. Germline-derived CDR1 and CDR2 are SGHTA and FQGTGA. With 3 bases removed from V and 4 bases from J, the gap between germline ends came to 13 bases. With a J-beta primer mix and a sample-barcoded 5' primer, a second PCR ran about 6 to 11 cycles. TCRdb re-analysed the 5' RACE reads in MiXCR, keeping a single row per CDR3 protein. The top ten clones hold around a sixth of a sample with hundreds of thousands of distinct CDR3 sequences, about 30% of them seen once. The specimen sequenced was blood. The TCR comes from an elderly woman in good health. V gene TRBV7-3 combines with J gene TRBJ2-1; possibly TRBD1 or TRBD2 for D (6 bases each). The CDR3 loop is CASSFGRGGYNEQFF. As DNA, the CDR3 is TGTGCCAGCAGCTTCGGTAGAGGGGGGTACAATGAGCAGTTCTTC.